These 22 T cell receptor beta chains originate from one sample sequenced in a study of a mutant IDH1 vaccine in newly diagnosed glioma. The table came from immunoSEQ multiplex PCR; TCRdb's copy has only in-frame clones and leaves some out. The sample has about 38,000 clones, around four fifths seen once. Specified time point: baseline, week 1 (first vaccination visit). Treatment specified: pre-vaccination baseline after standard-of-care therapy. Material: PBMCs, obtained from a glioma patient treated with radiotherapy, temozolomide or both. The receptors originated from a man aged 35 to 55 with glioma. Some clones in this sample may be carry-over from other donors' samples.

The rearrangement links TRBV29-1 to TRBJ2-5; D is ambiguous. The end of the DNA is better explained by TRBJ2-7, so the J call may be wrong. CDR1 and CDR2 (germline): SQVTM, ANQGSEA. This CDR3 contains 12 residues. The DNA for the CDR3 is TGCAGCGTTCGAGACGGTCTCTACGAGCAGTACTTC. This translates into CSVRDGLYEQYF.

The V and J genes are TRBV5-6 and TRBJ1-4, with TRBD1 matching 7 bases. CDR3 length equals 15 residues. Trimming took 6 bases from V and 8 from J; bases not matched to a gene: 13. Germline loops: CDR1 SGHDT, CDR2 YYEEEE. The CDR3 protein is CASTSQEGAQEKLFF. The CDR3 coding sequence is TGTGCCAGCACCTCCCAGGAGGGGGCACAAGAAAAACTGTTTTTT.

CDR3 DNA sequence: TGCGCCAGCAGCTTCGGAACAGGCTCCTACGAGCAGTACTTC. Amino acid sequence: CASSFGTGSYEQYF. V is TRBV5-1 and J is TRBJ2-7, with D possibly TRBD1 on 5 matching bases. V lost 2 bases, J lost 0 bases, and 9 bases lay in between. There are 14 residues in the CDR3. CDR1 and CDR2 from the germline V gene are SGHRS and YFSETQ.

This chain uses TRBV25-1 with TRBJ2-6, with 8 positions matching TRBD1. The J segment lost 3 bases and the V segment lost 4 bases, leaving 5 bases of the junction unmatched. The CDR3 has 16 amino acids. The germline V gene encodes CDR1 MGHDK and CDR2 SYGVNS. The CDR3 reads CASSGQGAYGANVLTF. CDR3 in DNA: TGTGCCAGCAGTGGGCAGGGGGCGTATGGGGCCAACGTCCTGACTTTC. Full variable domain (outside the CDR3, taken from reference TRBV25-1 and TRBJ2-6): EADIYQTPRYLVIGTGKKITLECSQTMGHDKMYWYQQDPGMELHLIHYSYGVNSTEKGDLSSESTVSRIRTEHFPLTLESARPSHTSQYLCASSGQGAYGANVLTFGAGSRLTVL.

This clone has just a few counts. V usage is TRBV6-1 and J usage is TRBJ1-1; D is undetermined. This CDR3 has 14 residues. Germline loops: CDR1 MNHNS, CDR2 SASEGT. V gave up 5 bases and J gave up 3 bases, with 13 bases separating them. CDR3 loop: CASSQQRIDTEAFF. The CDR3 coding sequence is TGTGCCAGCAGTCAACAGAGAATAGACACTGAAGCTTTCTTT.

The rearrangement links TRBV6-6 to TRBJ2-7, with D tentatively TRBD2 (6 bases). V dropped 2 bases and J dropped 5 bases, with 16 bases sitting between them. The length of the CDR3 is 15 residues. Germline CDR1 and CDR2: MNHNY and SVGAGI (reference sequence). In DNA, the CDR3 is TGTGCCAGCAGTTACGGGGGGTTCCGAAGCGACGAGCAGTACTTC. Its translation is CASSYGGFRSDEQYF.

The chain recombines TRBV13 with TRBJ2-5; maybe TRBD2 (6 bases). There are 13 residues in the CDR3. Germline CDR1 reads PRHDT; CDR2 reads FYEKMQ (reference sequence). The V and J ends lost 3 bases and 3 bases respectively, with 8 bases between them. CDR3 residues: CASSFRLEETQYF. The CDR3 DNA reads TGTGCCAGCAGCTTTCGACTAGAAGAGACCCAGTACTTC. Variable domain in full (rest from reference TRBV13 and TRBJ2-5): AAGVIQSPRHLIKEKRETATLKCYPIPRHDTVYWYQQGPGQDPQFLISFYEKMQSDKGSIPDRFSAQQFSDYHSELNMSSLELGDSALYFCASSFRLEETQYFGPGTRLLVL.

This clone was recorded once. The rearrangement uses TRBV6-1 and TRBJ1-6; 9 positions match TRBD1. V lost 2 bases, J lost 14 bases, and 16 bases stayed unmatched. The CDR3 consists of 17 residues. Germline V lookup: CDR1 MNHNS, CDR2 SASEGT. The CDR3 reads CASSERAPGQGILSLHF. The CDR3 DNA reads as TGTGCCAGCAGTGAAAGGGCCCCGGGACAGGGAATTCTGTCCCTCCACTTT.

The chain combines TRBV2 with TRBJ2-1; 8 bases map to TRBD1. This CDR3 is 15 amino acids long. The J segment lost 10 bases and the V segment lost 5 bases, leaving 13 bases of the junction unmatched. Germline V gene sequence: CDR1 SNHLY, CDR2 FYNNEI. The CDR3 nucleotides are TGTGCCAGCAGTTCGGACAGGGATAGATTATCGGAGCAGTTCTTC. Translated, it gives CASSSDRDRLSEQFF.

The chain combines TRBV6-5 with TRBJ2-3, with 10 positions matching TRBD2. There are 14 residues in the CDR3. J lost 4 bases, V lost 2 bases, and 0 bases had no gene match. Germline CDR1 is MNHEY and CDR2 is SVGAGI. Here the CDR3 reads CASSYGTSADTQYF. For the CDR3, the DNA is TGTGCCAGCAGTTACGGGACTAGCGCAGATACGCAGTATTTT.

The chain combines TRBV6-6 with TRBJ2-7; D could derive from TRBD1 or TRBD2 (5 bases each). V gave up 2 bases and J gave up 2 bases, with 10 bases separating them. Per germline, CDR1 MNHNY and CDR2 SVGAGI (reference sequence). The CDR3 sequence is 14 residues long. CDR3 DNA: TGTGCCAGCAGTTACAAGCAGGGACCCTACGAGCAGTACTTC. Protein: CASSYKQGPYEQYF.

The chain uses TRBV13 and TRBJ1-1, with a possible D match to TRBD1 (6 bases). Trimming stripped 5 bases from V and 2 bases from J, with 12 bases between. Germline CDR1 and CDR2: PRHDT and FYEKMQ (reference sequence). The CDR3 covers 14 residues. The CDR3 spells CASSPGHINTEAFF. CDR3 nucleotide sequence: TGTGCCAGCAGCCCGGGACACATAAACACTGAAGCTTTCTTT.

V gene TRBV10-3 combines with J gene TRBJ2-1; 8 nucleotides line up with TRBD2. The CDR3 totals 15 residues. Looked up from germline, CDR1 is ENHRY and CDR2 is SYGVKD. V gave up 4 bases and J gave up 8 bases; unmatched junction bases: 10. The CDR3 DNA reads TGTGCCATCAGTGGTTTGCGGGGGGTAAAGGATGAGCAGTTCTTC. Encoded protein: CAISGLRGVKDEQFF.

The chain has TRBV19 and TRBJ1-6; D gene unclear. The CDR3 consists of 12 residues. From germline, CDR1 is LNHDA and CDR2 SQIVND (reference sequence). Trimming took 7 bases from V and 10 from J, leaving 11 bases between them. The CDR3 here is CASNRASSPLHF. The CDR3 bases are TGTGCCAGTAACCGGGCATCCTCACCCCTCCACTTT.

Comments on this clone: A read error may produce the germline difference seen at one junction end. The chain employs TRBV9 and TRBJ2-5; 7 nucleotides align to TRBD1. This CDR3 has 14 residues. The germline CDR1 and CDR2 sequences are SGDLS and YYNGEE. DNA of the CDR3: TGTGCCAGCAGCGTAGAAGGGGGCCAAGGGACCCAGTACTTC. It yields the protein CASSVEGGQGTQYF.

The chain employs TRBV7-8 and TRBJ1-1, with D unresolved. The germline V gene encodes CDR1 SGHVS and CDR2 FQNEAQ. Trimming pared 4 bases from V and 0 bases from J, leaving 12 bases between. This CDR3 comprises 15 residues. The CDR3 DNA reads as TGTGCCAGCAGCTCACAGAGATCCATGAACACTGAAGCTTTCTTT. This codes for CASSSQRSMNTEAFF.

This chain connects TRBV21-1 to TRBJ1-5; the table's D call TRBD1 went unverified against the DNA. TRBV21-1 is a pseudogene locus. The CDR3 sequence is 15 residues long. Written as DNA, the CDR3 is TGTGCCAGCAGCAAAAGGAACAGGGGAAATCAGCCCCAGCATTTT. It encodes CASSKRNRGNQPQHF.

The chain has TRBV7-8 and TRBJ1-2; 9 nucleotides align to TRBD1. There are 13 residues in the CDR3. With 3 bases clipped from V and 8 bases from J, the junction kept 4 bases outside the gene matches. The germline V gene has CDR1 SGHVS and CDR2 FQNEAQ. The DNA of the CDR3 is TGTGCCAGCAGCTTGAGGGACAGGGAGGGCTACACCTTC. Translating it yields CASSLRDREGYTF.

This chain uses TRBV6-5 with TRBJ1-1; tentatively, D is TRBD1 (5 bases). Trimming took off 5 bases at V and 6 bases at J, with 13 bases between the two ends. Germline CDR1 and CDR2: MNHEY and SVGAGI. The CDR3 sequence is 13 residues long. This chain's CDR3 is CASSVGETPEAFF. The CDR3 region has the DNA TGTGCCAGCAGTGTGGGGGAGACCCCTGAAGCTTTCTTT.

The CDR3 is CASSPKPARTGDTGELFF. CDR3 sequence (DNA): TGTGCCAGCTCACCTAAACCAGCCCGGACAGGGGATACCGGGGAGCTGTTTTTT. The chain recombines TRBV18 with TRBJ2-2, with 9 bases aligning to TRBD1. The CDR3 loop spans 18 amino acids. The trim removed 3 bases at V and 5 bases at J, leaving 13 bases unmatched. Germline-derived CDR1 and CDR2 are KGHSH and LQKENI.

The chain joins TRBV5-4 to TRBJ2-5; no definite D call. This CDR3 comprises 15 residues. Trimming pared 2 bases from V and 1 base from J, leaving 12 bases between. CDR1 SGHNT and CDR2 YYREEE come from the germline V gene (reference sequence). The CDR3 bases are TGTGCCAGCAGCTTACCCCGGGTTAGCCAAGAGACCCAGTACTTC. Its protein is CASSLPRVSQETQYF.

V usage is TRBV27 and J usage is TRBJ2-6; TRBD1 matches 12 bases. J lost 0 bases, V lost 5 bases, and 5 bases had no gene match. The germline CDR1 and CDR2 sequences are MNHEY and SMNVEV (reference sequence). This CDR3 region has 18 residues. The CDR3 reads CASSDGTGGPSGANVLTF. The CDR3 DNA reads as TGTGCCAGCAGTGACGGGACAGGGGGCCCCTCTGGGGCCAACGTCCTGACTTTC.